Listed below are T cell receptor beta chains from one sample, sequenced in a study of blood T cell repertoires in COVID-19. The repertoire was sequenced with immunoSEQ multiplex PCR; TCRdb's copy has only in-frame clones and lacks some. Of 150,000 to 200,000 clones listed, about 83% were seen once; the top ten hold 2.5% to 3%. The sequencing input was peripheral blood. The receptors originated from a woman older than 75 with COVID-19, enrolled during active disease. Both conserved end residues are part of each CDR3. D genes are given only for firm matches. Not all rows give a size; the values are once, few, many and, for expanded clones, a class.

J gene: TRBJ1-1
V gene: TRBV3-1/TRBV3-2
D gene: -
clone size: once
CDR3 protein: CASSQPGYTAEAFF
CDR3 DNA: TGTGCCAGCAGCCAACCAGGTTATACCGCTGAAGCTTTCTTT

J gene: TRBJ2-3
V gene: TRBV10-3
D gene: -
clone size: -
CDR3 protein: CATVGGADTQYF
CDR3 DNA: TGTGCCACCGTGGGGGGTGCAGATACGCAGTATTTT

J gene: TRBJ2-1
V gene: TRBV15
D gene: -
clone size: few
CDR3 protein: CATSRGFDGGNEQFF
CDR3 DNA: TGTGCCACCAGCAGAGGGTTTGACGGCGGGAATGAGCAGTTCTTC

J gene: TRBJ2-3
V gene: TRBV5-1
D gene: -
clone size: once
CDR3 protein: CASSLGRGDYTDTQYF
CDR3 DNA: TGCGCCAGCAGCTTGGGCCGCGGGGATTACACAGATACGCAGTATTTT

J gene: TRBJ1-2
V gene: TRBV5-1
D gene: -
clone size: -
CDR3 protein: CASSLALWGNYGYTF
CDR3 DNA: TGCGCCAGCAGCTTGGCCTTATGGGGCAACTATGGCTACACCTTC

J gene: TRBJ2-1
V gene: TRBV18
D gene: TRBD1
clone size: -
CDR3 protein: CASSPGTGYDWGQFF
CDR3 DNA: TGTGCCAGCTCACCAGGGACAGGCTACGACTGGGGGCAGTTCTTC

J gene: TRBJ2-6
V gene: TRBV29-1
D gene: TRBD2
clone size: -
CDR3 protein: CSVETSGLSGANVLTF
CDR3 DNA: TGCAGCGTTGAGACTAGCGGCCTATCTGGGGCCAACGTCCTGACTTTC

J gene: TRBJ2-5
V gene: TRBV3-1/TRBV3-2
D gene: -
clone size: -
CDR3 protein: CASSQDQVQETQYF
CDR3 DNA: TGTGCCAGCAGCCAAGACCAGGTACAAGAGACCCAGTACTTC

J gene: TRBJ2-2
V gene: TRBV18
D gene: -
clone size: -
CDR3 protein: CASSRVNTGELFF
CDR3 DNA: TGTGCCAGTAGCAGGGTGAACACCGGGGAGCTGTTTTTT

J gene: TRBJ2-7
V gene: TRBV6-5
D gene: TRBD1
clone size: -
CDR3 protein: CASRATGGEQYF
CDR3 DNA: TGTGCCAGCAGAGCAACAGGGGGTGAGCAGTACTTC

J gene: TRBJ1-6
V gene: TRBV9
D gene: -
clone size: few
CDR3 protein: CASTLGGPEAPLHF
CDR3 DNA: TGTGCCAGCACCCTGGGAGGGCCCGAGGCACCCCTCCACTTT

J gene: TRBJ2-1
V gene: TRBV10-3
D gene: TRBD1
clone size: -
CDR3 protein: CAIRQHRDRGDSEQFF
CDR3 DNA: TGTGCCATCAGGCAACACCGGGACAGGGGAGATAGTGAGCAGTTCTTC

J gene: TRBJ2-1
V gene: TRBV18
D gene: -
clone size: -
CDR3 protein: CASSRGRGLYNEQFF
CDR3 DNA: TGTGCCAGCTCCCGAGGGCGAGGACTTTACAATGAGCAGTTCTTC

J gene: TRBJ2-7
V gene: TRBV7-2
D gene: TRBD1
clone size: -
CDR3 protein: CASSLARTGKSYEQYF
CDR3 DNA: TGTGCCAGCAGCTTAGCGAGGACAGGGAAGTCCTACGAGCAGTACTTC

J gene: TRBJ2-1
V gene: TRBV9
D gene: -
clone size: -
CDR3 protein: CASSPTDYNEQFF
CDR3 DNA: TGTGCCAGCAGCCCGACAGATTACAATGAGCAGTTCTTC

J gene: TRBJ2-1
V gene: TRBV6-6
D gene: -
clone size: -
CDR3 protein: CASSYMASDYNEQFF
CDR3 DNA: TGTGCCAGCAGTTATATGGCCAGCGACTACAATGAGCAGTTCTTC

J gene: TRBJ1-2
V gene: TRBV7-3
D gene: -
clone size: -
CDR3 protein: CASSPGGRGYGYTF
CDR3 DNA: TGTGCCAGCAGCCCCGGGGGGCGCGGGTATGGCTACACCTTC

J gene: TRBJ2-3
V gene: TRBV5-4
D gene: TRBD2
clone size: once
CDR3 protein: CASSGDQRGGGTDTQYF
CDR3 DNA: TGTGCCAGCAGCGGGGACCAGCGGGGAGGGGGCACAGATACGCAGTATTTT

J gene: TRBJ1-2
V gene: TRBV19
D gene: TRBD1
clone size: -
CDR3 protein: CASTEEGANPDFYGYTF
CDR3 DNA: TGTGCCAGTACCGAAGAGGGGGCCAATCCCGACTTTTATGGCTACACCTTC

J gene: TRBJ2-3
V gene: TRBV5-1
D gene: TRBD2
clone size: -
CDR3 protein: CASSGASGGRTDTQYF
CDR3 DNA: TGCGCCAGCAGCGGGGCCAGCGGGGGACGCACAGATACGCAGTATTTT

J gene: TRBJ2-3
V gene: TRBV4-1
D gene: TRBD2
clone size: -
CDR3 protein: CASSQFPAGGTDTQYF
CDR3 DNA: TGCGCCAGCAGCCAATTCCCAGCGGGAGGCACAGATACGCAGTATTTT

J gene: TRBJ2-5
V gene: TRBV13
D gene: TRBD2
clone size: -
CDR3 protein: CASRGTNQETQYF
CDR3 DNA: TGTGCCAGCAGAGGGACTAACCAAGAGACCCAGTACTTC

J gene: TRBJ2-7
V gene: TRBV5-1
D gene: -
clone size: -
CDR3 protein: CASSLAGTSYEQYF
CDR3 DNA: TGCGCCAGCAGCTTAGCAGGTACCTCCTACGAGCAGTACTTC

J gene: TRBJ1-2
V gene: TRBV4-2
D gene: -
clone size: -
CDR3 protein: CASSQGSGLTNYGYTF
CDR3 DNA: TGTGCCAGCAGCCAAGGCTCAGGGTTGACTAACTATGGCTACACCTTC

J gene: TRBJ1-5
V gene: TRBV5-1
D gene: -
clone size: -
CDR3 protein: CASRTHREGSNQPQHF
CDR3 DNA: TGCGCCAGCCGAACCCACAGGGAGGGAAGCAATCAGCCCCAGCATTTT

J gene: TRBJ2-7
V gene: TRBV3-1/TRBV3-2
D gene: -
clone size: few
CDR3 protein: CASSLDMSPSSYEQYF
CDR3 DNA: TGTGCCAGCAGCCTGGACATGAGCCCGAGCTCCTACGAGCAGTACTTC

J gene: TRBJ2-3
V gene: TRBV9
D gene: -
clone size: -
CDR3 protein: CASSVVGTQDTQYF
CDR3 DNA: TGTGCCAGCAGCGTAGTAGGGACTCAAGATACGCAGTATTTT

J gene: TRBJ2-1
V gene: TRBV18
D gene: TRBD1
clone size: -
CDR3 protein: CASSPQGVRNEQFF
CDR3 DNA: TGTGCCAGCTCACCCCAGGGGGTTAGAAATGAGCAGTTCTTC

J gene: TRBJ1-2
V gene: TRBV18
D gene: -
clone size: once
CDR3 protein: CASSPPEGSYGYTF
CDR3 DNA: TGTGCCAGCTCACCACCGGAGGGAAGCTATGGCTACACCTTC

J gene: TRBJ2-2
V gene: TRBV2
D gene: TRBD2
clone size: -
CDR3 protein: CASRTSGPTGELFF
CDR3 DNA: TGTGCCAGCCGGACTAGCGGGCCGACCGGGGAGCTGTTTTTT

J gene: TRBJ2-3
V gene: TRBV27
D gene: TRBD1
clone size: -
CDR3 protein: CASSVPPGQPTDTQYF
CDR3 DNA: TGTGCCAGCAGTGTCCCACCGGGACAGCCGACGGATACGCAGTATTTT

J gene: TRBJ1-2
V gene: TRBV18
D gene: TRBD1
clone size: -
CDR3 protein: CASSPQRGQDTF
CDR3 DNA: TGTGCCAGCTCACCACAGAGGGGGCAGGACACCTTC

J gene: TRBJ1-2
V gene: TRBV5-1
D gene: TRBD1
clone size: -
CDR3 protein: CASSWGQGYGYTF
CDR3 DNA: TGCGCCAGCAGCTGGGGACAGGGATATGGCTACACCTTC

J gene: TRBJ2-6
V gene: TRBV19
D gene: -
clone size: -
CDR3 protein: CASTTPLVSGANVLTF
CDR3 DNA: TGTGCCAGTACCACGCCACTTGTCTCTGGGGCCAACGTCCTGACTTTC

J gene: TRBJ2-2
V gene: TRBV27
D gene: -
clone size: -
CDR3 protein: CASRRPGAGTGELFF
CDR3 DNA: TGTGCCAGCAGACGTCCAGGGGCGGGCACCGGGGAGCTGTTTTTT

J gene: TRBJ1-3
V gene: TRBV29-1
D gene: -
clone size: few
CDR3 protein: CSVEGSDGNTIYF
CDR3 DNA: TGCAGCGTTGAAGGTAGCGATGGAAACACCATATATTTT

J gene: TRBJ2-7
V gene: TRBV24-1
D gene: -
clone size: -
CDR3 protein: CATIDSFSHEQYF
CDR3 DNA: TGTGCCACCATTGACAGTTTTTCCCACGAGCAGTACTTC

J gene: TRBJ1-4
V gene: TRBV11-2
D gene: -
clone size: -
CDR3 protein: CASSLFTSNEKLFF
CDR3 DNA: TGTGCCAGCAGCTTGTTCACATCCAATGAAAAACTGTTTTTT

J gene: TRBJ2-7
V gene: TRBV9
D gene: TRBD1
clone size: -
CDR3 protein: CASSVEGTGDVSHEQYF
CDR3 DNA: TGTGCCAGCAGCGTAGAAGGGACAGGGGATGTAAGTCACGAGCAGTACTTC

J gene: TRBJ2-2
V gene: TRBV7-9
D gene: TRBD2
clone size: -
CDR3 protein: CASTLSGLAGTGELFF
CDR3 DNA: TGTGCCAGCACCCTGTCGGGACTAGCGGGGACCGGGGAGCTGTTTTTT

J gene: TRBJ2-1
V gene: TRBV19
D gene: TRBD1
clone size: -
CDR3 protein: CASSTRQGDNEQFF
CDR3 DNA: TGTGCCAGTAGTACCCGACAGGGAGACAATGAGCAGTTCTTC

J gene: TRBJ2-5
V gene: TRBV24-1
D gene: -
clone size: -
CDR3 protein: CATSDSKRVQETQYF
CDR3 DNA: TGTGCCACCAGTGATAGTAAAAGAGTACAAGAGACCCAGTACTTC